A selection of T cell receptor beta chains follows, all from one sample in a study of T cells in Graves' hyperthyroidism and ophthalmopathy. In TCRdb, the multiplex PCR reads were re-called with MiXCR into one record per CDR3 protein. The sample records around 540,000 distinct CDR3 sequences, 35% to 55% being singletons. What was sequenced was peripheral blood or thyroid tissue (not recorded which). These receptors originate from a woman aged 18-29 years with Graves' hyperthyroidism. Each CDR3 is given with its conserved first and last residue. The D gene is left open where the match is weak. Expanded clones are given a class, and other clones once, few, many or no size at all.

>-|TRBJ1-2|-|TRBV6-5
CASSYRKEEDGYTF
TGTGCCAGCAGTTACAGGAAGGAGGAGGATGGCTACACCTTC
>-|TRBJ1-5|-|TRBV2
CASRGVGTPEPQHF
TGTGCCAGCAGGGGAGTGGGGACCCCTGAGCCCCAGCATTTT
>few|TRBJ1-2|-|TRBV20-1
CSAREPPGRGYTF
TGCAGTGCTAGAGAACCTCCGGGACGAGGCTACACCTTC
>-|TRBJ1-4|TRBD1|TRBV15
CATAPFPGTVSNEKLFF
TGTGCCACAGCACCTTTCCCGGGGACAGTTTCTAATGAAAAACTGTTTTTT
>-|TRBJ1-2|TRBD1|TRBV29-1
CSAAGTGTYYF
TGCAGCGCAGCCGGGACAGGGACCTATTACTTC
>-|TRBJ2-7|-|TRBV12-3/TRBV12-4
CASRGRSEQYF
TGTGCCAGCAGGGGACGTTCCGAGCAGTACTTC
>once|TRBJ1-3|-|TRBV15
CATSRGAGVRSGNTIYF
TGTGCCACCAGCAGAGGGGCAGGGGTCCGCTCTGGAAACACCATATATTTT
>-|TRBJ2-7|TRBD2|TRBV5-8
CASSSLTSGTDYEQYF
TGTGCCAGCAGCTCCCTGACTAGCGGAACAGACTACGAGCAGTACTTC
>many|TRBJ2-2|-|TRBV2
CASSEGLAGGLFF
TGTGCCAGCAGTGAAGGCCTTGCGGGTGGGCTGTTTTTT
>many|TRBJ1-1|-|TRBV7-9
CASSPGVAEAFF
TGTGCCAGCAGCCCAGGGGTTGCTGAAGCTTTCTTT
>-|TRBJ2-5|-|TRBV20-1
CSASRNSGGVQETQYF
TGCAGTGCTAGCAGGAATAGCGGTGGCGTACAAGAGACCCAGTACTTC
>-|TRBJ1-2|-|TRBV19
CASSTAYIGRENYGYTF
TGTGCCAGTAGTACCGCGTATATCGGCAGGGAGAACTATGGCTACACCTTC
>many|TRBJ1-5|TRBD1|TRBV10-3
CAISDTGTDQPQHF
TGTGCCATCAGTGATACGGGGACAGATCAGCCCCAGCATTTT